This T cell receptor (beta chain) was recovered during a study of blood T cells in healthy people across ages (dated by TCRdb to 2015 to 2017). Background for the entire study: In model experiments, template switching captured about one uniquely barcoded TCR beta cDNA molecule for every two T cells. The study measured age-related changes in TCR beta repertoire diversity using deep sequencing normalized with unique cDNA molecular identifiers. Donors were grouped into four age groups: young (average roughly 15 years), middle-aged (39), aged (approximately 58) and long-lived (over 80). To avoid experimental bias, donors of different ages were distributed randomly across sequencing lanes. For two donors (one aged 18 to 30 and one aged 80 or older), the study analyzed two additional independent replicas of 1 million unique cDNA reads from the same blood draw.

This clonotype came up a few times. Its antigen is currently not known. No much larger clone is present one base from it, and per-base qualities are unavailable. Systemically healthy Caucasian individuals from Russia, 39 in total and aged roughly 6 to 100 years, were included as donors. Each donor gave roughly 9.5 milliliters of peripheral blood, collected into EDTA-treated Vacutainer tubes. Ficoll-Paque density-gradient centrifugation was used to isolate PBMCs, with at least 6.5 million obtained per sample. Total RNA was extracted from PBMCs with Trizol reagent, with at least 5.5 micrograms obtained per sample. For every donor, an aliquot of PBMCs went through flow cytometry to measure the percentages of naive CD45RAhigh/CD27high T cells. Receptor amplification or capture employed 5' RACE. A second PCR of about 6 to 11 cycles was performed with a sample-barcoded 5' primer and a J-beta primer mix. Each TCR beta cDNA molecule received a unique molecular identifier from a template-switch 5' adaptor carrying 12 random nucleotides. At least 2.5 million CDR3-containing paired-end reads were obtained from each sample. First-strand cDNA synthesis was performed from all RNA using the Mint cDNA synthesis kit, with priming by a TRBC-specific oligonucleotide. After uracil-DNA glycosylase treatment, a first 18-cycle PCR used universal primers M1SS and BC2_uni_R on all cDNA. The study's processing was this. For normalization, 1 million high-quality reads, each with a distinct molecular identifier, were randomly selected from each sample. Reads sharing molecular identifiers were discarded rather than binned into consensus sequences. MiTCR, run with a Q25 quality threshold and the strictest error-elimination algorithm, handled CDR3 identification, clonotype clustering and error correction. A nonparametric unseen species model using Euler transformation provided a lower-bound estimate of total TCR beta diversity. TCRdb passed the public sequencing reads through fastp at Q25 and MiXCR, retaining productive beta sequences. A single entry per CDR3 protein holds the most common genes and DNA from its merged rows. The V and J calls here are based on TCRdb, not the publication. This sample gives fewer than 2,000,000 distinct CDR3 sequences in total; about 39% of them show up just once. About 21% of the sample is taken by the ten largest.

From its cysteine to its phenylalanine, the CDR3 spans 15 amino acids. The entry retains the CDR3 DNA only, 45 bases that are in frame from base 1. The V and J ends are trimmed by 0 bases and 4 bases, leaving 12 bases between them. The CDR1 and CDR2 encoded by the germline V gene (reference sequence) are LNHNV and YYDKDF. General study outcomes and caveats: Total diversity estimates from one million sequenced T cells were considered lower bounds and underestimates. Observed TCR beta diversity per million T cells fell roughly linearly with age, and a significant reduction was already apparent by age roughly 40. Compared with the aged group, the long-lived group had more naive CD4+ T cells, fewer expanded clones and increased TCR diversity, suggesting age selection. Because donor CMV infection status was unknown, age-related changes in expanded clonotypes were potentially confounded. Conclusive comparison of naive and antigen-experienced compartments was prevented by the profiling of bulk unsorted PBMCs. A strong correlation was found between observed TCR beta diversity and the percentage of naive T cells measured by flow cytometry.

The TCR was taken from a human donor in good health. The sequenced sample was blood. This chain is built from TRBV15 and TRBJ1-2; too little of a D gene remains to name it. The base sequence is TGTGCCACCAGCAGAGATCAGACACCGGGCTATGGCTACACCTTC. The resulting protein is CATSRDQTPGYGYTF.